Listed below are T cell receptor beta chains from one sample, sequenced in a study of T cell changes during pregnancy in multiple sclerosis. Libraries were prepared by immunoSEQ multiplex PCR; TCRdb keeps only in-frame clonotypes and omits some of them. The sample holds some 40,000 clones, 85% to 90% seen once. Sample: CD4+ T cells from peripheral blood mononuclear cells, taken before pregnancy. All receptors come from a female donor with multiple sclerosis, enrolled in a pregnancy study. CDR3s include the opening cysteine and the closing phenylalanine or tryptophan. A D gene is named only where the DNA matches it firmly. Size values are once, few and many counts, or a class for expanded clones, and some rows have none.

j_gene | v_gene | abundance | d_gene | CDR3nt | CDR3aa
TRBJ2-1 | TRBV5-1 | . | TRBD2 | TGCGCCAGCAGCTATACGATTCCCTTCGGGGGGGCTAACAATGAGCAGTTCTTC | CASSYTIPFGGANNEQFF
TRBJ1-2 | TRBV27 | . | TRBD1 | TGTGCCAGCGCTAACTACATAAGGGGACAGAACTATGGCTACACCTTC | CASANYIRGQNYGYTF
TRBJ2-3 | TRBV7-3 | . | TRBD1 | TGTGCCAGCAGCCCTCGGACAGGGAGAACAGATACGCAGTATTTT | CASSPRTGRTDTQYF
TRBJ2-7 | TRBV7-6 | . | TRBD1 | TGTGCCAGCAGCCCCCGACAGGGTGACGAGCAGTACTTC | CASSPRQGDEQYF
TRBJ1-4 | TRBV30 | . | TRBD1 | TGTGCCTGGAGTCCTGGACAGGGGGGAAGTGAAAAACTGTTTTTT | CAWSPGQGGSEKLFF
TRBJ1-1 | TRBV6-1 | . | . | TGTGCCAGCAGTGAAAGGGCAGGGTGGAACACTGAAGCTTTCTTT | CASSERAGWNTEAFF
TRBJ2-5 | TRBV5-1 | . | . | TGCGCCAGCAGCGTTTCGGAGACCCAGTACTTC | CASSVSETQYF
TRBJ1-4 | TRBV6-5 | . | . | TGTGCCAGCAGTTACCTCCCAGCTGAAGGGGCGAGAAAACTGTTTTTT | CASSYLPAEGARKLFF
TRBJ2-1 | TRBV18 | . | TRBD2 | TGTGCCAGCTCACCGCCGACTAGCTACGGACACAATGAGCAGTTCTTC | CASSPPTSYGHNEQFF
TRBJ1-2 | TRBV5-1 | few | . | TGCGCCAGCAGAGCGGACTCCTGGAACTATGGCTACACCTTC | CASRADSWNYGYTF
TRBJ2-5 | TRBV9 | few | TRBD2 | TGTGCCAGCAGCAGGGGGACTAGCGGGGGAGAGACCCAGTACTTC | CASSRGTSGGETQYF
TRBJ2-5 | TRBV18 | once | . | TGTGCCAGCTCACCACGTCCCGGGGAGACCCAGTACTTC | CASSPRPGETQYF
TRBJ2-3 | TRBV5-1 | . | TRBD2 | TGCGCCAGCAGCTTGGGGGCGGGGGGGGCCCTAACGCAGTATTTT | CASSLGAGGALTQYF
TRBJ1-1 | TRBV4-1 | . | TRBD1 | TGCGCCAGCAGCCAAGGCCTTAGGGGGCCCACTGAAGCTTTCTTT | CASSQGLRGPTEAFF
TRBJ2-7 | TRBV7-2 | . | TRBD2 | TGTGCCAGCAGCTTAACTAGCGGGCCCTACGAGCAGTACTTC | CASSLTSGPYEQYF
TRBJ1-2 | TRBV7-2 | once | TRBD1 | TGTGCCAGCAGCCCCTGGGACAGGGGCGTAGGAGGCTACACCTTC | CASSPWDRGVGGYTF
TRBJ1-2 | TRBV7-9 | . | . | TGTGCCAGCAGCTTAGATGAGGGTAGCTACACCTTC | CASSLDEGSYTF
TRBJ1-2 | TRBV6-5 | few | TRBD1 | TGTGCCAGCAGTTACTCCGGGACAGGGGGCTACACCTTC | CASSYSGTGGYTF
TRBJ1-5 | TRBV28 | . | TRBD1 | TGTGCCAGCATCCCCAACAGGGGATTTAGCAATCAGCCCCAGCATTTT | CASIPNRGFSNQPQHF
TRBJ2-5 | TRBV5-4 | . | TRBD2 | TGTGCCAGCAGGGCCGGCACTACTAGCGGGGGGCGGGAGACCCAGTACTTC | CASRAGTTSGGRETQYF
TRBJ2-6 | TRBV28 | . | TRBD1 | TGTGCCAGCAGCAAAGAGCGGACAGGGTGGCTCTCTGGGGCCAACGTCCTGACTTTC | CASSKERTGWLSGANVLTF
TRBJ1-6 | TRBV7-3 | . | TRBD1 | TGTGCCAGCAGTCGGGACAGTGATAATTCACCCCTCCACTTT | CASSRDSDNSPLHF
TRBJ2-3 | TRBV9 | . | TRBD1 | TGTGCCAGCAGCGTAGCTGGTACAGGGGCAGATACGCAGTATTTT | CASSVAGTGADTQYF
TRBJ2-2 | TRBV10-3 | . | TRBD1 | TGTGCCATCACCGGGACAGGGATTGGCACCGGGGAGCTGTTTTTT | CAITGTGIGTGELFF
TRBJ2-1 | TRBV4-1 | . | TRBD2 | TGCGCCAGCAGCCGCACCGGGACTAGCGGGGGGAATGAGCAGTTCTTC | CASSRTGTSGGNEQFF
TRBJ2-3 | TRBV5-1 | . | TRBD1 | TGCGCCAGCAGCTTCAGGGGGAATCTCCCAGATACGCAGTATTTT | CASSFRGNLPDTQYF
TRBJ1-4 | TRBV18 | . | TRBD1 | TGTGCCAGCTCACCGGGACAGGGAATTACTGAAAAACTGTTTTTT | CASSPGQGITEKLFF
TRBJ2-3 | TRBV2 | . | TRBD2 | TGTGCCAGCAGTAAAAAATCCTACCGGGGGGGGGCAGATACGCAGTATTTT | CASSKKSYRGGADTQYF
TRBJ2-2 | TRBV6-1 | . | TRBD1 | TGTGCCAGCAGAGGACAGGGAGACACCGGGGAGCTGTTTTTT | CASRGQGDTGELFF
TRBJ2-7 | TRBV9 | . | TRBD1 | TGTGCCAGCGGCCCCGGGACAGTTGACGACGAGCAGTACTTC | CASGPGTVDDEQYF
TRBJ2-2 | TRBV9 | . | . | TGTGCCAGCAGCGTAGCTAGGCTAGCCGGTCCCACCGGGGAGCTGTTTTTT | CASSVARLAGPTGELFF
TRBJ1-2 | TRBV6-6 | . | . | TGTGCCAGCACTAGCCCCGGGTCGGGGGAAGGCTACACCTTC | CASTSPGSGEGYTF
TRBJ2-4 | TRBV5-1 | . | TRBD2 | TGCGCCAGCAGCTCGGGACTAGCAGAGGGTCAAAACATTCAGTACTTC | CASSSGLAEGQNIQYF
TRBJ2-3 | TRBV28 | . | . | TGTGCCAGCAGTTTACGACTGACGGGACTCCAGTTCGGTACGCAGTATTTT | CASSLRLTGLQFGTQYF
TRBJ2-5 | TRBV18 | . | TRBD2 | TGTGCCAGCTCACCGTCGGGACTAGCCAAAGAGACCCAGTACTTC | CASSPSGLAKETQYF
TRBJ2-7 | TRBV19 | few | TRBD1 | TGTGCCAGCCGCAGGGGGTCAGCGGACTACGAGCAGTACTTC | CASRRGSADYEQYF
TRBJ1-2 | TRBV7-3 | . | . | TGTGCCAGCAGCATGGAGGGGTATGGCTACACCTTC | CASSMEGYGYTF
TRBJ2-5 | TRBV5-1 | . | TRBD1 | TGCGCCAGCAGCTTGGTAGGGGGCCCCGGACCCAGGGCGGAGACCCAGTACTTC | CASSLVGGPGPRAETQYF
TRBJ2-2 | TRBV5-1 | . | TRBD2 | TGCGCCAGCAGTCCGACTAGCGGGGGGACCGGGGAGCTGTTTTTT | CASSPTSGGTGELFF
TRBJ1-6 | TRBV18 | . | . | TGTGCCAGCTCACCGTCGGGTGAGAATTCACCCCTCCACTTT | CASSPSGENSPLHF
TRBJ1-2 | TRBV7-2 | . | TRBD1 | TGTGCCAGCAGTCGGCGTCAGGGGGAAGAGGGCTACACCTTC | CASSRRQGEEGYTF
TRBJ1-3 | TRBV28 | . | . | TGTGCCAGCAGGTCCTCGGACACCCCGCGGGGAAACACCATATATTTT | CASRSSDTPRGNTIYF
TRBJ2-3 | TRBV5-1 | . | . | TGCGCCAGCAGCTTGACTAGTAGCACAGATACGCAGTATTTT | CASSLTSSTDTQYF
TRBJ2-3 | TRBV5-1 | . | . | TGCGCCAGCAGCTTCCACGGAGGGGATACGCAGTATTTT | CASSFHGGDTQYF
TRBJ1-2 | TRBV6-4 | . | TRBD1 | TGTGCCAGCAGTGACGGGCAGGGGGTATATGGCTACACCTTC | CASSDGQGVYGYTF
TRBJ2-7 | TRBV7-2 | once | TRBD1 | TGTGCCAGCAGTTCCCGGACAGGGTGGGACGAGCAGTACTTC | CASSSRTGWDEQYF
TRBJ1-2 | TRBV7-2 | . | TRBD1 | TGTGCCAGCAGTTCACGGACAGGGCTCGGCTATGGCTACACCTTC | CASSSRTGLGYGYTF
TRBJ1-6 | TRBV21-1 | . | . | TGTGCCAGCAGCAAACCGCCCCCGACAGGGTCCTATAATTCACCCCTCCACTTT | CASSKPPPTGSYNSPLHF
TRBJ1-1 | TRBV6-6 | . | . | TGTGCCAGCAGTTACGGGGCCTTAATGAACACTGAAGCTTTCTTT | CASSYGALMNTEAFF
TRBJ2-1 | TRBV2 | . | TRBD1 | TGTGCCAGCAGTGAAGCAGGGGGCGGCTCGAATGAGCAGTTCTTC | CASSEAGGGSNEQFF
TRBJ2-1 | TRBV5-1 | . | . | TGCGCCAGCAGCTTGGCCCGTAGACAGTTCTTC | CASSLARRQFF
TRBJ2-2 | TRBV7-3 | . | . | TGTGCCAGCAGCTCCCACATAGCCACCGGGGAGCTGTTTTTT | CASSSHIATGELFF
TRBJ2-7 | TRBV2 | . | . | TGTGCCAGCAGGGGCTCAGGGGATGTTTACGAGCAGTACTTC | CASRGSGDVYEQYF